What follows describes a single TCR beta chain. This clonotype was recorded a few times. The antigen it recognizes is unknown. It has no much larger one-base neighbor in the sample; base qualities were not kept. The data are from a study of neurological immune-mediated disorders (dated by TCRdb to 2018 to 2020). Broadly, across the study: Among the 35 or so multiple sclerosis patients, about 31 had relapsing-remitting MS and 3 had secondary progressive MS. The approximately 100 TCR-beta libraries included longitudinal samples, technical triplicates and paired sorted CD4+ and CD8+ T-cell subsets alongside PBMC samples. The cohort included about 70 subjects: roughly 15 with HAM/TSP, some 34 with multiple sclerosis, and roughly 20 healthy controls. The study compared peripheral blood TCR-beta repertoires of HTLV-I-associated myelopathy (HAM/TSP) patients, multiple sclerosis patients and healthy controls using UMI-based sequencing. On the study overall, not on this receptor specifically: Across subjects, expanded clones never shared an identical CDR3 amino acid sequence, which suggests that the TCR-beta repertoires in every group were private. Repertoires from 18 of 34 MS patients were grouped by phylogenetic analysis into a cluster of related CDR3 sequences, suggesting a possible repertoire-level signature. The MS cluster was not associated with any clinical or MRI features, and the authors stated that larger cohorts are needed. TCR clonal expansion was highest in HAM/TSP patients and lowest in MS patients, with MS patients falling below even healthy controls.

cDNA was synthesized by template-switch 5'RACE using a primer carrying a 10-nucleotide random unique molecular identifier by which each TCR transcript was tagged. Over 170 million TCR-beta sequences, covering 15-18 subjects, were produced in each sequencing run. Total RNA was extracted with the RNeasy kit. TCR-beta VDJ regions were amplified with primers for the TCR constant region and the 5'RACE anchor, using the KAPA Real-time Library Amplification kit. A first PCR added sample indexes and Illumina adaptors, after which a second PCR increased the library yield. After Ampure bead purification, the TCR product of roughly 650 bp was size-selected on a 2% E-gel SizeSelection system. Library quality was checked on a Bioanalyzer, concentration was measured with Qubit, and libraries were quantified with the Kapa Library Quantification kit before pooling. An Illumina HiSeq 2500 sequenced the libraries paired-end 2 x 150 bp. To increase sequence diversity, about 24-32% phiX was spiked into each library pool. In the paper's pipeline: Quality-filtered reads were processed with the UMI-based MiGEC pipeline, and over 90% of raw TCR sequences were removed by the MiGEC pipeline during error correction. IMGT germline references were used for alignment of VDJ genes, and clonotypes were defined by a unique CDR3 amino acid sequence together with V-J genes. VDJtools evaluated clonal expansion, Shannon diversity and CDR3 relatedness (CalcPairwiseDistances, ClusterSamples); CLCbio workbench built phylogenetic trees. Expanded clones were defined as having at least 8 unique UMIs, based on coefficient-of-variation modelling across technical triplicates. TCRdb's own reprocessing of the public reads used fastp at Q25 and MiXCR and kept productive beta chains. Rows merge per CDR3 protein into single entries with the most common DNA and genes. The V and J calls were determined by TCRdb, not by the authors. The sample contains around 130,000 distinct CDR3 sequences, roughly 3.2% of them found a single time. Of the sample, 1% to 1.5% is held by the ten largest clones.

The germline ends are 3 bases apart after V is trimmed by 5 bases and J by 1 base. From its cysteine to its phenylalanine, the CDR3 spans 13 amino acids. The read is trimmed to its CDR3 DNA, 39 bases read in frame from base 1. Unsorted PBMC libraries were generated from 2 million PBMCs stored in RNAlater at -80 °C until RNA extraction. The multiple sclerosis patients were enrolled in a US clinical protocol that used magnetic resonance imaging to evaluate disease progression. Peripheral blood underwent Ficoll-Hypaque density gradient centrifugation to isolate PBMCs, which were then cryopreserved in liquid nitrogen.

This sequence uses TRBV12-3 or TRBV12-4 and TRBJ2-6; no D gene call is confident. The TCR originated in a woman aged 25 to 39 with multiple sclerosis. The sequenced sample consisted of PBMCs. The bases are TGTGCCAGCAGTAAATCTGGGGCCAACGTCCTGACTTTC. This yields the protein CASSKSGANVLTF.